This T cell receptor (beta chain) derives from a study of PD-1 blockade in classical Hodgkin lymphoma. Study details: Nivolumab dosed at 3 mg/kg went to patients intravenously every 2 weeks. Study findings and constraints: Complete responders started with a diversity level that resembled newly diagnosed patients at baseline. The drivers behind the repertoire differences, possibly disease activity or prior therapy, remain undefined. Newly diagnosed patients reportedly had lower baseline TCR diversity than healthy donors.

Germline V gene data show CDR1 as LNHDA and CDR2 as SQIVND (reference sequence). V lost 3 bases, J lost 8 bases, and 16 bases lay in between. The CDR3 spans 14 residues. Remarks on this clone: Its cognate antigen is unknown.

Time point here: cycle 4 day 1 (C4D1), after five to seven weeks of nivolumab. In every patient, relapse followed autologous stem cell transplantation, while exposure to brentuximab vedotin differed. Sequencing used immunoSEQ multiplex PCR; TCRdb keeps in-frame clones, though not all of them. The sample has approximately 49,000 clones, 80% seen once; the top ten hold roughly a fifth. The chain carries TRBV19 and TRBJ2-5; D assignment may be TRBD1 or TRBD2 (5 bases each). The receptor was isolated from a human donor with classical Hodgkin lymphoma. The starting material was peripheral blood mononuclear cells (PBMCs), obtained before the fourth cycle of nivolumab. CDR3 sequence: CASSMRGSSGTQYF. The CDR3 DNA reads TGTGCCAGTAGTATGAGGGGTAGCTCTGGAACCCAGTACTTC.